A selection of T cell receptor beta chains follows, all from one sample in a study of blood T cell repertoires in COVID-19. Assay used: immunoSEQ multiplex PCR; TCRdb lists only in-frame clones, some missing. Among roughly 42,000 clones listed, roughly nine tenths were seen once. The material sequenced was peripheral blood. All receptors derive from a man in his sixties with acute or convalescent COVID-19. CDR3s include the opening cysteine and the closing phenylalanine or tryptophan. Each record gives: J gene, V gene, D gene, clone size, CDR3 DNA, CDR3 protein. D genes are given only for firm matches. Size values are once, few and many counts, or a class for expanded clones, and some rows have none.

j_call: TRBJ2-2; v_call: TRBV5-5; d_call: -; clone_size: -; cdr3_nt: TGTGCCAGCTCGATGGTCAGGTCGAACACCGGGGAGCTGTTTTTT; cdr3_aa: CASSMVRSNTGELFF
j_call: TRBJ1-4; v_call: TRBV19; d_call: -; clone_size: -; cdr3_nt: TGTGCCAGTAGTATGACCGGGACAACTCTTGAAAAACTGTTTTTT; cdr3_aa: CASSMTGTTLEKLFF
j_call: TRBJ2-5; v_call: TRBV20-1; d_call: -; clone_size: -; cdr3_nt: TGCAGTGCTAGTGGACAGAAAGAGACCCAGTACTTC; cdr3_aa: CSASGQKETQYF
j_call: TRBJ2-3; v_call: TRBV7-6; d_call: -; clone_size: -; cdr3_nt: TGTGCCAGCAGCTTCGTGGGCCTTGGCACAGATACGCAGTATTTT; cdr3_aa: CASSFVGLGTDTQYF
j_call: TRBJ1-2; v_call: TRBV12-3/TRBV12-4; d_call: -; clone_size: -; cdr3_nt: TGTGCCAGCAGTTTTGGAGGGTCCGGCTACACCTTC; cdr3_aa: CASSFGGSGYTF
j_call: TRBJ1-4; v_call: TRBV2; d_call: TRBD1; clone_size: -; cdr3_nt: TGTGCCAGTTTCAGGGGGTATGAAAAACTGTTTTTT; cdr3_aa: CASFRGYEKLFF
j_call: TRBJ1-1; v_call: TRBV6-1; d_call: -; clone_size: -; cdr3_nt: TGTGCCAGCAGTGAAGCGCCCTGGGGGGGTTGGAACACTGAAGCTTTCTTT; cdr3_aa: CASSEAPWGGWNTEAFF
j_call: TRBJ2-2; v_call: TRBV19; d_call: -; clone_size: -; cdr3_nt: TGTGCCAGTAGTGAAGTGGCCACCGGGGAGCTGTTTTTT; cdr3_aa: CASSEVATGELFF
j_call: TRBJ2-2; v_call: TRBV19; d_call: TRBD1; clone_size: -; cdr3_nt: TGTGCCAGTAGTATTGGGACAGGGACCACCGGGGAGCTGTTTTTT; cdr3_aa: CASSIGTGTTGELFF
j_call: TRBJ1-5; v_call: TRBV12-5; d_call: -; clone_size: -; cdr3_nt: TGTGCTAGTGGTTTGGCTCCAGGGTTGGGCAAGCCCCAGCATTTT; cdr3_aa: CASGLAPGLGKPQHF
j_call: TRBJ1-2; v_call: TRBV13; d_call: -; clone_size: -; cdr3_nt: TGTGCCAGCAGCTTATCCGGGACTAACTATGGCTACACCTTC; cdr3_aa: CASSLSGTNYGYTF
j_call: TRBJ1-2; v_call: TRBV30; d_call: -; clone_size: -; cdr3_nt: TGTGCCTGGAGTAGGGGGAACGGGCGCTACACCTTC; cdr3_aa: CAWSRGNGRYTF
j_call: TRBJ2-3; v_call: TRBV6-2/TRBV6-3; d_call: TRBD2; clone_size: -; cdr3_nt: TGTGCCAGCAGTTATCTAGCGGGGGGTGGCACAGATACGCAGTATTTT; cdr3_aa: CASSYLAGGGTDTQYF
j_call: TRBJ1-1; v_call: TRBV29-1; d_call: TRBD1; clone_size: -; cdr3_nt: TGCAGCGTTGAAGATCCTGACAGGGCCTCTTGGATGAACACTGAAGCTTTCTTT; cdr3_aa: CSVEDPDRASWMNTEAFF
j_call: TRBJ1-1; v_call: TRBV19; d_call: -; clone_size: -; cdr3_nt: TGTGCCAGTAGTAAGGACAGACGGAACACTGAAGCTTTCTTT; cdr3_aa: CASSKDRRNTEAFF
j_call: TRBJ1-1; v_call: TRBV5-1; d_call: -; clone_size: -; cdr3_nt: TGCGCCAGCAGCTTTGGTGCAGAAAACACTGAAGCTTTCTTT; cdr3_aa: CASSFGAENTEAFF
j_call: TRBJ2-7; v_call: TRBV14; d_call: -; clone_size: -; cdr3_nt: TGTGCCAGCAGCGCCAGATCATACGAGCAGTACTTC; cdr3_aa: CASSARSYEQYF
j_call: TRBJ2-5; v_call: TRBV5-1; d_call: TRBD2; clone_size: -; cdr3_nt: TGCGCCAGCAGCTTGTTCGGGGGGGACCAAGAGACCCAGTACTTC; cdr3_aa: CASSLFGGDQETQYF
j_call: TRBJ2-1; v_call: TRBV7-2; d_call: TRBD1; clone_size: -; cdr3_nt: TGTGCCAGTCGGCGGGACAGGGGAGCCAATGAGCAGTTCTTC; cdr3_aa: CASRRDRGANEQFF
j_call: TRBJ1-5; v_call: TRBV5-5; d_call: -; clone_size: -; cdr3_nt: TGTGCCAGCAGCCGCGGGGACAATCAGCCCCAGCATTTT; cdr3_aa: CASSRGDNQPQHF
j_call: TRBJ1-1; v_call: TRBV13; d_call: TRBD1; clone_size: once; cdr3_nt: TGTGCCAGCAGCTTAGTTCCGGCACCGACAGGGGAAGCTTTCTTT; cdr3_aa: CASSLVPAPTGEAFF
j_call: TRBJ1-1; v_call: TRBV9; d_call: TRBD1; clone_size: few; cdr3_nt: TGTGCCAGCAGCCCCCCCCATGGACAGGAGTCGAACACTGAAGCTTTCTTT; cdr3_aa: CASSPPHGQESNTEAFF
j_call: TRBJ1-3; v_call: TRBV5-4; d_call: -; clone_size: -; cdr3_nt: TGTGCCAGCAGCCCTGGGGGGATACGTTCTGGAAACACCATATATTTT; cdr3_aa: CASSPGGIRSGNTIYF
j_call: TRBJ1-1; v_call: TRBV5-4; d_call: -; clone_size: -; cdr3_nt: TGTGCCAGCAGCTGGGGGGGGCCCATGAACACTGAAGCTTTCTTT; cdr3_aa: CASSWGGPMNTEAFF
j_call: TRBJ1-2; v_call: TRBV5-8; d_call: TRBD1; clone_size: -; cdr3_nt: TGTGCCAGCAGCTTGACCGGACAGGCTGGGTATGGCTACACCTTC; cdr3_aa: CASSLTGQAGYGYTF
j_call: TRBJ2-3; v_call: TRBV19; d_call: -; clone_size: once; cdr3_nt: TGTGCCAGTAGTATAGGTCATATTGGCAGTGGGGCGGATACGCAGTATTTT; cdr3_aa: CASSIGHIGSGADTQYF
j_call: TRBJ1-6; v_call: TRBV6-6; d_call: TRBD1; clone_size: -; cdr3_nt: TGTGCCAGCAGTCGGAACGGACAGGGGTCGTCTGATTCACCCCTCCACTTT; cdr3_aa: CASSRNGQGSSDSPLHF
j_call: TRBJ1-1; v_call: TRBV5-1; d_call: -; clone_size: once; cdr3_nt: TGCGCCAGAAAGAGGGGGACGGAAGGGAACACTGAAGCTTTCTTT; cdr3_aa: CARKRGTEGNTEAFF
j_call: TRBJ1-3; v_call: TRBV10-3; d_call: -; clone_size: -; cdr3_nt: TGTGCCATCAGTGAAACGAAGGGACTCAGGTCTGGAAACACCATATATTTT; cdr3_aa: CAISETKGLRSGNTIYF
j_call: TRBJ1-2; v_call: TRBV9; d_call: TRBD1; clone_size: -; cdr3_nt: TGTGCCAGCAGCACAACCGGGACAGGAAGTACTAACTATGGCTACACCTTC; cdr3_aa: CASSTTGTGSTNYGYTF
j_call: TRBJ2-7; v_call: TRBV3-1/TRBV3-2; d_call: TRBD1; clone_size: -; cdr3_nt: TGTGCCAGCAGCCGCCGGGACAGGGCAAACGAGCAGTACTTC; cdr3_aa: CASSRRDRANEQYF
j_call: TRBJ1-6; v_call: TRBV30; d_call: -; clone_size: -; cdr3_nt: TGTGCCTGGAGGCAGGGGTATTCACCCCTCCACTTT; cdr3_aa: CAWRQGYSPLHF
j_call: TRBJ1-3; v_call: TRBV9; d_call: -; clone_size: once; cdr3_nt: TGTGCCAGCAGCGCGACAGGTGGGGTGAGGGGAAACACCATATATTTT; cdr3_aa: CASSATGGVRGNTIYF
j_call: TRBJ1-2; v_call: TRBV24-1; d_call: TRBD1; clone_size: -; cdr3_nt: TGTGCCACCAGTGACACGGACAGGATCTATGGCTACACCTTC; cdr3_aa: CATSDTDRIYGYTF
j_call: TRBJ2-3; v_call: TRBV4-3; d_call: TRBD2; clone_size: -; cdr3_nt: TGCGCCAGCAGCCAAAATCCGGCTAGCGGGGGCACAGATACGCAGTATTTT; cdr3_aa: CASSQNPASGGTDTQYF
j_call: TRBJ2-1; v_call: TRBV6-1; d_call: -; clone_size: -; cdr3_nt: TGTGCCAGCAGTGAAGTATTCAATGAGCAGTTCTTC; cdr3_aa: CASSEVFNEQFF
j_call: TRBJ2-1; v_call: TRBV14; d_call: TRBD1; clone_size: few; cdr3_nt: TGTGCCAGCAGCCAAGAGTACAGGGGGCAGGATGAGCAGTTCTTC; cdr3_aa: CASSQEYRGQDEQFF
j_call: TRBJ2-3; v_call: TRBV3-1/TRBV3-2; d_call: -; clone_size: few; cdr3_nt: TGTGCCAGCAGCCATGGCGGGGTGTCGACAGATACGCAGTATTTT; cdr3_aa: CASSHGGVSTDTQYF
j_call: TRBJ1-1; v_call: TRBV25-1; d_call: -; clone_size: -; cdr3_nt: TGTGCCAGCAGTGAATTTTCAGGGCGTGGGTATGAAGCTTTCTTT; cdr3_aa: CASSEFSGRGYEAFF
j_call: TRBJ2-7; v_call: TRBV9; d_call: -; clone_size: -; cdr3_nt: TGTGCCAGCAGCGTGGCATCAGGGGAGCAGTACTTC; cdr3_aa: CASSVASGEQYF
j_call: TRBJ2-2; v_call: TRBV30; d_call: -; clone_size: -; cdr3_nt: TGTGCCTGGAGTGTACTCGACTTTTCCAGAGAGCTGTTTTTT; cdr3_aa: CAWSVLDFSRELFF
j_call: TRBJ1-1; v_call: TRBV2; d_call: -; clone_size: -; cdr3_nt: TGTGCCAGCAGCCCGTTAAGGACAGTTAACACTGAAGCTTTCTTT; cdr3_aa: CASSPLRTVNTEAFF
j_call: TRBJ1-4; v_call: TRBV7-6; d_call: -; clone_size: once; cdr3_nt: TGTGCCAGCAGCAAAACAGGAAACCCTAATGAAAAACTGTTTTTT; cdr3_aa: CASSKTGNPNEKLFF
j_call: TRBJ2-1; v_call: TRBV6-5; d_call: -; clone_size: -; cdr3_nt: TGTGCCAGCAGTTACGGCAACAATGAGCAGTTCTTC; cdr3_aa: CASSYGNNEQFF
j_call: TRBJ1-1; v_call: TRBV18; d_call: -; clone_size: -; cdr3_nt: TGTGCCAGCTCACCACTAGGGAGGGGACGGGGCACTGAAGCTTTCTTT; cdr3_aa: CASSPLGRGRGTEAFF